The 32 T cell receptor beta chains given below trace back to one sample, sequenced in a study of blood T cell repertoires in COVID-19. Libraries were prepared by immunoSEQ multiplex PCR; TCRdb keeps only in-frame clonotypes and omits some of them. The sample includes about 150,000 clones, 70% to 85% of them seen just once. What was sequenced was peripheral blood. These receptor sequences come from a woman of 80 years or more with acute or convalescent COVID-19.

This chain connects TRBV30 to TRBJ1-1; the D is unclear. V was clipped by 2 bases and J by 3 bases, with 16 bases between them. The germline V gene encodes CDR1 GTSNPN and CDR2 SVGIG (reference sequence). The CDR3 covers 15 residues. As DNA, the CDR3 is TGTGCCTGGAGTACTAGGGCTTTAATTCACACTGAAGCTTTCTTT. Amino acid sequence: CAWSTRALIHTEAFF.

The chain's CDR3 is CASSSRRGALNYGYTF. CDR3 in DNA: TGTGCCAGCAGTTCGCGGCGGGGGGCCCTGAACTATGGCTACACCTTC. The chain combines TRBV6-5 with TRBJ1-2; weak D call: TRBD1 (6 bases). V was cut by 4 bases and J by 2 bases, with 17 bases left in between. From germline, CDR1 is MNHEY and CDR2 SVGAGI. The CDR3 covers 16 residues.

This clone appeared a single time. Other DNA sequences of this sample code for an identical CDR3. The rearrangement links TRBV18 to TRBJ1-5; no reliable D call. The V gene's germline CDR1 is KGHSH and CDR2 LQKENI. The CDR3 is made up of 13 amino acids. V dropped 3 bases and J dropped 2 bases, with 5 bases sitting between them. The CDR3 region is CASSPSGNQPQHF. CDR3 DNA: TGTGCCAGCTCACCGTCAGGCAATCAGCCCCAGCATTTT.

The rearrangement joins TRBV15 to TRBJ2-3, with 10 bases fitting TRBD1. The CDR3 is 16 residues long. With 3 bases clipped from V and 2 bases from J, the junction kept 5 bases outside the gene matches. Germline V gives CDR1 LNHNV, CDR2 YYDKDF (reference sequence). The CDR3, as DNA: TGTGCCACCAGCAGCGGGGGACAGGGGTACACAGATACGCAGTATTTT. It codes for CATSSGGQGYTDTQYF.

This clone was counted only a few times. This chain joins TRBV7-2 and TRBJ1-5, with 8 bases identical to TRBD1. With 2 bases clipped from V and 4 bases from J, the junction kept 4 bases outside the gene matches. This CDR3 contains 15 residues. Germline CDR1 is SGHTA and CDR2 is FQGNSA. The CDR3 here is CASSLQGARNQPQHF. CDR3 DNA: TGTGCCAGCAGCTTACAGGGGGCAAGGAATCAGCCCCAGCATTTT.

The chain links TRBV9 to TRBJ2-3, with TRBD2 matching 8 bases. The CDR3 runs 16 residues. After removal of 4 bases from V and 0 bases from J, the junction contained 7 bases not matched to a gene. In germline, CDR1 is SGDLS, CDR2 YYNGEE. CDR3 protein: CASSPWTSSSTDTQYF. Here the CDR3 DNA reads TGTGCCAGCAGCCCATGGACTAGCTCAAGCACAGATACGCAGTATTTT.

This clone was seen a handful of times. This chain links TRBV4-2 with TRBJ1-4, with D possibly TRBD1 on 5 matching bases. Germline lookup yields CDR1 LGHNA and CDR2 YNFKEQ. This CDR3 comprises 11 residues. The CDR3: CPDSTNEKLFF. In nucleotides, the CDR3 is TGTCCCGACAGTACTAATGAAAAACTGTTTTTT.

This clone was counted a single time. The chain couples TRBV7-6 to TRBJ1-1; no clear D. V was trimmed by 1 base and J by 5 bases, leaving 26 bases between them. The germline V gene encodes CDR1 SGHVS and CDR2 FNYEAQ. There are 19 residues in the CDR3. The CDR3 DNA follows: TGTGCCAGCAGCTTAGTGGCCTTTTGGAGGGATTTTGGGCGGACTGAAGCTTTCTTT. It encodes CASSLVAFWRDFGRTEAFF.

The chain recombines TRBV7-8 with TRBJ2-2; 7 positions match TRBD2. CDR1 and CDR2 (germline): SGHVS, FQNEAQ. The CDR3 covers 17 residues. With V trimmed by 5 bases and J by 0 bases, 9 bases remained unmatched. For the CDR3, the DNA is TGTGCCAGCAGCACTCAACTAGCGTCAGCGAACACCGGGGAGCTGTTTTTT. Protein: CASSTQLASANTGELFF.

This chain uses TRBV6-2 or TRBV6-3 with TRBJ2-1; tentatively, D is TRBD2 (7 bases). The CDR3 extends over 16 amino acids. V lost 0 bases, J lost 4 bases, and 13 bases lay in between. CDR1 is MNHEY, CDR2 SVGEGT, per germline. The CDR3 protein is CASSYSGGPVYNEQFF. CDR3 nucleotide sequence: TGTGCCAGCAGTTACTCCGGGGGGCCGGTGTACAATGAGCAGTTCTTC.

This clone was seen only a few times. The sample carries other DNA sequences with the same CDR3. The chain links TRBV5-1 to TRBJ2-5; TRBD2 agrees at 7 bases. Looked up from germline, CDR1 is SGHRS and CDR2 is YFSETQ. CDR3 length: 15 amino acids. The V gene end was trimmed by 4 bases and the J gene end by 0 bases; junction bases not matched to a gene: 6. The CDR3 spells CASSLPAGDQETQYF. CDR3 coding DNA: TGCGCCAGCAGCCTTCCGGCGGGAGACCAAGAGACCCAGTACTTC.

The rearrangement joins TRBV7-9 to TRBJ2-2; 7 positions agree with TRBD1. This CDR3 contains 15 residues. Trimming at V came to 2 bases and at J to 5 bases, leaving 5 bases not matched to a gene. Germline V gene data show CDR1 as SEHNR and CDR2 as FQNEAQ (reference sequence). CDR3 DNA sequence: TGTGCCAGCAGCTTAAGGGCGACAGGGACCGGGGAGCTGTTTTTT. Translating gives CASSLRATGTGELFF.

CDR3 nucleotide sequence: TGTGCCAGCAGCTCGACCGGGACAGGGTCTCAGCCCCAGCATTTT. It encodes CASSSTGTGSQPQHF. The rearrangement joins TRBV28 to TRBJ1-5, with 9 bases aligning to TRBD1. Germline assignment: CDR1 MDHEN and CDR2 SYDVKM. There are 15 residues in the CDR3. With V trimmed by 6 bases and J by 6 bases, 9 bases remained unmatched.

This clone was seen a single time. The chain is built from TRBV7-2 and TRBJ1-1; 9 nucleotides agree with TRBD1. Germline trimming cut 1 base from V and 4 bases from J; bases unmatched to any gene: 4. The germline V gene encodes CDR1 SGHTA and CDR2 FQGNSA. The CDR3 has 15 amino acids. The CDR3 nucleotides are TGTGCCAGCAGCTTAGGAAGGACAGGGGTCACTGAAGCTTTCTTT. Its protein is CASSLGRTGVTEAFF.

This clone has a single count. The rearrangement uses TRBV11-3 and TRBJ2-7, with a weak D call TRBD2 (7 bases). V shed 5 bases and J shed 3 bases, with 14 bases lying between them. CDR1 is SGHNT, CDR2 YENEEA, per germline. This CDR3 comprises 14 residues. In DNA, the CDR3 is TGTGCCAGCAGCGTGGGGAGGGGGAACTACGAGCAGTACTTC. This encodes CASSVGRGNYEQYF.

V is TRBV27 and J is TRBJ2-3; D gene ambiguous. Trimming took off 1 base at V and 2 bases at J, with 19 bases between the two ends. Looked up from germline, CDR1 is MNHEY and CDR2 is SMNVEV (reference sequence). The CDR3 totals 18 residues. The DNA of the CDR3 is TGTGCCAGCAGTTTATTCGGGTCCCTCACTGACCACACAGATACGCAGTATTTT. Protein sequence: CASSLFGSLTDHTDTQYF.

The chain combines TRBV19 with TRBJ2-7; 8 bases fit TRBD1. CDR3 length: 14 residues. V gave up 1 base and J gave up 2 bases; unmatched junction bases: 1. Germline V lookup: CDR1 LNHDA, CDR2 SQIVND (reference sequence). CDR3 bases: TGTGCCAGTAGTATAGGGACAGGGCCCTACGAGCAGTACTTC. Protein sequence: CASSIGTGPYEQYF.

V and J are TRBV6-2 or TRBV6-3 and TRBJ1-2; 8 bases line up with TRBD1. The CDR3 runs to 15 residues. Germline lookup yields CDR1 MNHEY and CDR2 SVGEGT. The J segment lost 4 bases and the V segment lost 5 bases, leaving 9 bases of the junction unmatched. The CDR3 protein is CASSKRDRIVYGYTF. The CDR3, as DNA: TGTGCCAGCAGTAAGCGGGACAGGATTGTCTATGGCTACACCTTC.

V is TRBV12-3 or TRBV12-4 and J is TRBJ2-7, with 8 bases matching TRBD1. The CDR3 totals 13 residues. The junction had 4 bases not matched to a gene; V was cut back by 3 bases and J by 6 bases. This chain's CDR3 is CASSFGQGVEQYF. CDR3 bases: TGTGCCAGCAGTTTTGGACAGGGCGTCGAGCAGTACTTC.

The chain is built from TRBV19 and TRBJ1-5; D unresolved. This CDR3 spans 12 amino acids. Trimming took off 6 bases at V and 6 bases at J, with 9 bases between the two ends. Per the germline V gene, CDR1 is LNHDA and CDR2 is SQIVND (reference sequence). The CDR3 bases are TGTGCCAGTAGCTTTTTCGGTCAGCCCCAGCATTTT. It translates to CASSFFGQPQHF. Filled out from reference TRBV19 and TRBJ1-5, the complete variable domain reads DGGITQSPKYLFRKEGQNVTLSCEQNLNHDAMYWYRQDPGQGLRLIYYSQIVNDFQKGDIAEGYSVSREKKESFPLTVTSAQKNPTAFYLCASSFFGQPQHFGDGTRLSIL.

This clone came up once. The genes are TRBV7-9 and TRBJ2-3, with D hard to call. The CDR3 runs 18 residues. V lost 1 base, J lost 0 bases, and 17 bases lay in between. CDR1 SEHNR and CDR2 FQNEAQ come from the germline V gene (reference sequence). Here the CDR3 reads CASSLGATTRPSTDTQYF. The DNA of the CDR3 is TGTGCCAGCAGCTTAGGGGCTACGACACGACCAAGCACAGATACGCAGTATTTT.

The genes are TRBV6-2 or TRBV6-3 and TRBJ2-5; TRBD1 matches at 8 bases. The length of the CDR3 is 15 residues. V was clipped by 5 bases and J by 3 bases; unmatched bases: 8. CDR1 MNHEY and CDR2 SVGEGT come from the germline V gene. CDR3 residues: CASSRQGWGEETQYF. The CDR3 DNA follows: TGTGCCAGCAGTCGACAGGGGTGGGGGGAAGAGACCCAGTACTTC.

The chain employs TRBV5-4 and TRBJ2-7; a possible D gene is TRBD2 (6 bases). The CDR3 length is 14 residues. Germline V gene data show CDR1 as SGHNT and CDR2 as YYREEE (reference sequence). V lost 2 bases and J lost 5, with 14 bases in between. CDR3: CASSFGGTFDEQYF. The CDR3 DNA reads TGTGCCAGCAGCTTTGGGGGGACCTTTGACGAGCAGTACTTC. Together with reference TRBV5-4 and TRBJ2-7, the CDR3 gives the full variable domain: ETGVTQSPTHLIKTRGQQVTLRCSSQSGHNTVSWYQQALGQGPQFIFQYYREEENGRGNFPPRFSGLQFPNYSSELNVNALELDDSALYLCASSFGGTFDEQYFGPGTRLTVT.

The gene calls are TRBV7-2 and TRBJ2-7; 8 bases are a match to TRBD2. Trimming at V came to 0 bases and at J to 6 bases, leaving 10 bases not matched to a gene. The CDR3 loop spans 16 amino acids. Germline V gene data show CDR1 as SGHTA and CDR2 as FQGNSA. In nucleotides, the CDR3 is TGTGCCAGCAGCTTAGCCCCACCAGCGGGGGTGGGCGAGCAGTACTTC. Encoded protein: CASSLAPPAGVGEQYF.

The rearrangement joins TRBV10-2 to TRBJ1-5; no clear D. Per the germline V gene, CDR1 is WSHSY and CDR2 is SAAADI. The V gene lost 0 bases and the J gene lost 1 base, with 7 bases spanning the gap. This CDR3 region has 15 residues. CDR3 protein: CASSESGRSNQPQHF. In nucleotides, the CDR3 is TGCGCCAGCAGTGAGTCTGGCAGGAGCAATCAGCCCCAGCATTTT.

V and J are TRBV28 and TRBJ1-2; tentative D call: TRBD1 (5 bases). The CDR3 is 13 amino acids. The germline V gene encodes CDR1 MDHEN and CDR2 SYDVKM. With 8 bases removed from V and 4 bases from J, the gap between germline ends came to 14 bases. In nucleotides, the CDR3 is TGTGCCAGCGGAGTGGGGGGGTTCTATGGCTACACCTTC. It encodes CASGVGGFYGYTF.

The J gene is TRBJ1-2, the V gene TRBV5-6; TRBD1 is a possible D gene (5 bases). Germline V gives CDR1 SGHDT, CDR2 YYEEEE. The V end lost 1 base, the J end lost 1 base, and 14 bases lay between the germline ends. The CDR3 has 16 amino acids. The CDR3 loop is CASSLLETENNYGYTF. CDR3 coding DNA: TGTGCCAGCAGCTTGTTAGAGACAGAGAATAACTATGGCTACACCTTC.

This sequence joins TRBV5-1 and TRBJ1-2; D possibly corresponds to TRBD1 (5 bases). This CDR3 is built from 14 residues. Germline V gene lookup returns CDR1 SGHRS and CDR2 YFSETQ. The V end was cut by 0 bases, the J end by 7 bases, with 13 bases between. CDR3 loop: CASSLGGPRGGYTF. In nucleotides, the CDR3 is TGCGCCAGCAGCTTGGGGGGACCGCGGGGTGGCTACACCTTC.

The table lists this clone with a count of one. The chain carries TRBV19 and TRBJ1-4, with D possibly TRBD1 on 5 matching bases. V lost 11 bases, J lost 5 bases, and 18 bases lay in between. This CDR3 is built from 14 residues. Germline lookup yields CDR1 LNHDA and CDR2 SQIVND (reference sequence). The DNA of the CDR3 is TGTGCCTCGAAATCAACAGGACCAAATGAAAAACTGTTTTTT. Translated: CASKSTGPNEKLFF.

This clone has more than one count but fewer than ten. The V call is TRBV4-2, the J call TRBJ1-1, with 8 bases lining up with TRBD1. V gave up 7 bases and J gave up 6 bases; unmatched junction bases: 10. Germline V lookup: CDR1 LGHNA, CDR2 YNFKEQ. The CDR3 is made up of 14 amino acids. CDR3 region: CASTQDREPSEAFF. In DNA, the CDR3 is TGTGCCAGCACCCAGGACAGGGAGCCATCTGAAGCTTTCTTT.

CDR3 region: CASSPALSSQPQHF. DNA of the CDR3: TGTGCCAGCTCGCCTGCCCTCTCGAGTCAGCCCCAGCATTTT. J is TRBJ1-5 and V is TRBV18, with unresolved D. Germline V gene lookup returns CDR1 KGHSH and CDR2 LQKENI. CDR3 length equals 14 residues. V lost 6 bases and J 6 bases, leaving 15 bases between the germline ends.

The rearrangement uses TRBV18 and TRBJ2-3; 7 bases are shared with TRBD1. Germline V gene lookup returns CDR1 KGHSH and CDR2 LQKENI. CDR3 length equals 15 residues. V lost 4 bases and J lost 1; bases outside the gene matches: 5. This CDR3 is CASSLTGQGTDTQYF. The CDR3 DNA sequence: TGTGCCAGCTCACTCACTGGACAGGGCACAGATACGCAGTATTTT.